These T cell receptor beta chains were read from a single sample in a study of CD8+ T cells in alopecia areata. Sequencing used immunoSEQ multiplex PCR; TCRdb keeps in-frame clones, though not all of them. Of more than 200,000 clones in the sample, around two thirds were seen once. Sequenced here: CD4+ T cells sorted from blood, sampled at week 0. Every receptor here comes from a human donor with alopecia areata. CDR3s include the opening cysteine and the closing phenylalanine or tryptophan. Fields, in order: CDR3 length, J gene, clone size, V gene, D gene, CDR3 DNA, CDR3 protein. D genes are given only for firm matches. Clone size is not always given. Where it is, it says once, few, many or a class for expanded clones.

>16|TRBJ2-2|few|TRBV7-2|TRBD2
TGTGCCAGCAGCGAGCTGCGGGGGATAGGCACCGGGGAGCTGTTTTTT
CASSELRGIGTGELFF
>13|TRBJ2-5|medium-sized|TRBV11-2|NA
TGTGCCAGCAGCTTAGATGAGGTAGAGACCCAGTACTTC
CASSLDEVETQYF
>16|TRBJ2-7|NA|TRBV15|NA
TGTGCCACCAGCACCCCGTGGGGGCCGCACTCCTACGAGCAGTACTTC
CATSTPWGPHSYEQYF
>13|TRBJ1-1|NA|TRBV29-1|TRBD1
TGCAGCGTTAGGGACAGGGTGGGTACTGAAGCTTTCTTT
CSVRDRVGTEAFF
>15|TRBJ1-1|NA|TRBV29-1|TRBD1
TGCAGCGTTTCGGGTCAGGACAGGTTCAACACTGAAGCTTTCTTT
CSVSGQDRFNTEAFF
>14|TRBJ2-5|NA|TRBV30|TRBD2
TGTGCCTGGAGTACCGTAGCGGGGGGCGAGACCCAGTACTTC
CAWSTVAGGETQYF
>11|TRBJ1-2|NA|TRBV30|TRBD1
TGTGCCTGGGGACAGGGGTATGGCTACACCTTC
CAWGQGYGYTF
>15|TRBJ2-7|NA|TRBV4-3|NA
TGCGCCAGCAGCCACACTACACAGGGTTCCTACGAGCAGTACTTC
CASSHTTQGSYEQYF
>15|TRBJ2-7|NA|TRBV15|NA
TGTGCCACCAGCAGAGTAAGCGGGACATCCCAGGAGCAGTACTTC
CATSRVSGTSQEQYF
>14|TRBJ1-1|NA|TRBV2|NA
TGTGCCAGCATCAACCAATTGGAAGGCACTGAAGCTTTCTTT
CASINQLEGTEAFF
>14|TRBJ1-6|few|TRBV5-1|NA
TGCGCCAGCAGCGAGGACTTGGGTAATTCACCCCTCCACTTT
CASSEDLGNSPLHF
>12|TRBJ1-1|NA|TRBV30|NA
TGTGCCTGGAGCCCCATAGCCCCTGAAGCTTTCTTT
CAWSPIAPEAFF
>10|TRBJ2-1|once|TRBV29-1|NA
TGCAGCGTCCAGGGGAATGAGCAGTTCTTC
CSVQGNEQFF
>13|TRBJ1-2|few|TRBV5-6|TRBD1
TGTGCCAGCAGCTTGCGGACAGGGTCGAGCTACACCTTC
CASSLRTGSSYTF
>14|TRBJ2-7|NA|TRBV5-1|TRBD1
TGCGCCAGCAGCCTGGGGGGACAGGGGTACGAGCAGTACTTC
CASSLGGQGYEQYF
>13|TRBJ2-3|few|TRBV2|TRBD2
TGTGCCAGCAGACCGACTAGCGTGGGTGAGCAGTATTTT
CASRPTSVGEQYF
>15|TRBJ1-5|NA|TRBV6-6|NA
TGTGCCAGCAGTTACCCGGGACACAGCAATCAGCCCCAGCATTTT
CASSYPGHSNQPQHF
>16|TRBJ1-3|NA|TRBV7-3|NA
TGTGCCAGCAGCTTAGGCGGGCGACTCTCTGGAAACACCATATATTTT
CASSLGGRLSGNTIYF
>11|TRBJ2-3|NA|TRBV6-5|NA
TGTGCCAGCAGTCAGGGGGATACGCAGTATTTT
CASSQGDTQYF
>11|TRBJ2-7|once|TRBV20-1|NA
TGCAGCGCGGCTACTAGCTACGAGCAGTACTTC
CSAATSYEQYF
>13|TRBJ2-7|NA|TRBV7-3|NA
TGTGCCAGCAGCGTAGCGATTCGAGCCGAGCAGTACTTC
CASSVAIRAEQYF
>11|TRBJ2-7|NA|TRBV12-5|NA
TGTGCTAGTGGTCTCCCGCGGGAGCAGTACTTC
CASGLPREQYF
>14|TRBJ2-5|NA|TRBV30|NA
TGTGCCTGGAGTTTTTACGTGGTCCGGGAGACCCAGTACTTC
CAWSFYVVRETQYF
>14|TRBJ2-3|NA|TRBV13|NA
TGTGCCAGCAGCCCTCGGTCTAGCACAGATACGCAGTATTTT
CASSPRSSTDTQYF
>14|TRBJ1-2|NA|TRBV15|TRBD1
TGTGCCACCAGCCGAGGGGGCAAGAAGTATGGCTACACCTTC
CATSRGGKKYGYTF
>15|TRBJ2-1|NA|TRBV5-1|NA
TGCGCCAGCAGCTTTGGCATCGGGACCATCGATGAGCAGTTCTTC
CASSFGIGTIDEQFF